Following are 31 T cell receptor beta chains from one sample sequenced in a study of T cell changes during pregnancy in multiple sclerosis. The repertoire was sequenced with immunoSEQ multiplex PCR; TCRdb's copy has only in-frame clones and lacks some. This table holds 75,000 to 90,000 clones, over 80% found once. Sequenced material: PBMCs, taken in the first trimester of pregnancy. Source of these receptors: a female donor in good health, serving as a control in a pregnancy study. Some clones in this sample may be carry-over from other donors' samples.

This rearrangement joins TRBV7-9 to TRBJ2-3, with 9 bases aligning to TRBD1. V trimming: 4 bases; J trimming: 6 bases; junction bases outside the gene matches: 11. Germline CDR1 is SEHNR and CDR2 is FQNEAQ (reference sequence). This CDR3 has 16 residues. In DNA form, the CDR3 reads TGTGCCAGCAGCTCCCGGGACAGGGTTTCAGGGGATACGCAGTATTTT. Translated: CASSSRDRVSGDTQYF.

The rearrangement joins TRBV29-1 to TRBJ1-4; D gene unclear. Germline V gene data show CDR1 as SQVTM and CDR2 as ANQGSEA. The CDR3 is 13 amino acids. The ends were cut back, 3 bases at V and 0 bases at J, with 5 bases in the middle. As DNA, the CDR3 is TGCAGCGTTGAGACACCAACTAATGAAAAACTGTTTTTT. As protein: CSVETPTNEKLFF. The whole variable domain, remainder taken from reference TRBV29-1 and TRBJ1-4, is SAVISQKPSRDICQRGTSLTIQCQVDSQVTMMFWYRQQPGQSLTLIATANQGSEATYESGFVIDKFPISRPNLTFSTLTVSNMSPEDSSIYLCSVETPTNEKLFFGSGTQLSVL.

There are a few counts of this clone. The CDR3 region has the DNA TGTGCCAGCAGCGTGGAACAGGGATCTGGAAACACCATATATTTT. This encodes CASSVEQGSGNTIYF. J is TRBJ1-3 and V is TRBV6-1; D possibly corresponds to TRBD1 (6 bases). This CDR3 has 15 residues. V was cut by 6 bases and J by 1 base, with 13 bases left in between. CDR1 is MNHNS, CDR2 SASEGT, per germline.

The chain joins TRBV28 to TRBJ1-2; D not resolved. In germline, CDR1 is MDHEN, CDR2 SYDVKM. The V end was cut by 2 bases, the J end by 1 base, with 8 bases between. The CDR3 extends over 14 amino acids. The CDR3 DNA follows: TGTGCCAGCAGTTTAGTGTCAGTTAACTATGGCTACACCTTC. Residues: CASSLVSVNYGYTF.

This chain links TRBV6-1 with TRBJ2-1, with D maybe TRBD2 (5 bases). The CDR3 sequence is 13 residues long. V was trimmed by 1 base and J by 5 bases, leaving 6 bases between them. Germline V lookup: CDR1 MNHNS, CDR2 SASEGT. Here the CDR3 reads CASSEGGDNEQFF. CDR3 sequence (DNA): TGTGCCAGCAGTGAAGGGGGAGACAATGAGCAGTTCTTC.

The V call is TRBV6-5, the J call TRBJ1-3; D possibly corresponds to TRBD1 (5 bases). V dropped 8 bases and J dropped 9 bases, with 20 bases sitting between them. The germline V gene encodes CDR1 MNHEY and CDR2 SVGAGI. The CDR3 spans 14 residues. The CDR3 nucleotides read TGTGCCAGCGCGGTGGGGCGGTCCGGTGGCACCATATATTTT. Translation: CASAVGRSGGTIYF.

This chain joins TRBV7-9 and TRBJ2-3, with TRBD2 identical over 16 bases. V trimming: 5 bases; J trimming: 4 bases; junction bases outside the gene matches: 6. This CDR3 is 17 amino acids long. CDR1 and CDR2 (germline): SEHNR, FQNEAQ (reference sequence). The CDR3, as DNA: TGTGCCAGCAGCGGCCGGGGGACTAGCGGGAGGGCAGATACGCAGTATTTT. Protein: CASSGRGTSGRADTQYF.

The chain uses TRBV28 and TRBJ2-3, with 11 positions matching TRBD2. CDR1 is MDHEN, CDR2 SYDVKM, per germline. The CDR3 is 17 amino acids. The J segment lost 5 bases and the V segment lost 5 bases, leaving 12 bases of the junction unmatched. The CDR3 DNA reads TGTGCCAGCAGTCCGCGGAGTAGCGGGGGGGCCGGAGATACGCAGTATTTT. It codes for CASSPRSSGGAGDTQYF.

The chain has TRBV28 and TRBJ1-2; D uncertain. Germline V CDR1 and CDR2: MDHEN, SYDVKM. Trimming stripped 2 bases from V and 0 bases from J, with 10 bases between. This CDR3 is built from 15 residues. CDR3 residues: CASSLPDIANYGYTF. The CDR3 coding sequence is TGTGCCAGCAGTTTACCTGACATAGCTAACTATGGCTACACCTTC.

This chain links TRBV6-5 with TRBJ1-1; the match to TRBD1 covers 11 bases. The V gene's germline CDR1 is MNHEY and CDR2 SVGAGI. There are 15 residues in the CDR3. V gave up 5 bases and J gave up 5 bases; unmatched junction bases: 7. CDR3 sequence: CASSGGTGGITEAFF. The CDR3, as DNA: TGTGCCAGCAGTGGGGGGACAGGGGGGATTACTGAAGCTTTCTTT.

The chain employs TRBV27 and TRBJ2-3, with D possibly matching TRBD1 (6 bases). Germline V gene lookup returns CDR1 MNHEY and CDR2 SMNVEV (reference sequence). Trimming removed 3 bases from V and 0 bases from J, with 7 bases in between. This CDR3 has 14 residues. CDR3 nucleotides: TGTGCCAGCAGTTTTCAGGGGAGCACAGATACGCAGTATTTT. This sequence encodes CASSFQGSTDTQYF.

CDR3 bases: TGTGCCAGCAGCCCATTACTAGTGCAAGCAGATACGCAGTATTTT. Protein sequence: CASSPLLVQADTQYF. The chain uses TRBV14 and TRBJ2-3, with TRBD2 as a possible D gene (5 bases). The CDR3 has 15 amino acids. Germline V gene lookup returns CDR1 SGHDN and CDR2 FVKESK. Trimming removed 4 bases at V and 4 bases at J, with 15 bases between.

This chain links TRBV4-3 with TRBJ2-3; 8 bases line up with TRBD2. The CDR3 runs to 15 residues. CDR1 and CDR2 from the germline V gene are LGHNA and YSLEER. The V segment lost 0 bases and the J segment 4 bases; nucleotides outside the gene matches: 3. Here the CDR3 reads CASSQDLREADTQYF. The CDR3 coding sequence is TGCGCCAGCAGCCAAGATCTGCGGGAGGCAGATACGCAGTATTTT.

A few counts support this clone. The rearrangement uses TRBV10-1 and TRBJ2-5; D is perhaps TRBD2 (5 bases). The germline CDR1 and CDR2 sequences are WNHNN and SYGVQD (reference sequence). This CDR3 has 13 residues. Trimming shortened V by 10 bases and J by 5 bases, and 17 bases separated the two germline ends. The CDR3, as DNA: TGCGCCACCCAGGAAGCGGTAGGGGAGACCCAGTACTTC. It yields the protein CATQEAVGETQYF.

The gene calls are TRBV4-1 and TRBJ1-4; no reliable D call. Germline-derived CDR1 and CDR2 are MGHRA and YSYEKL. The CDR3 covers 15 residues. V was clipped by 0 bases and J by 4 bases, with 9 bases between them. CDR3 DNA: TGCGCCAGCAGCCAAGATGGAGGTGGTAATGAAAAACTGTTTTTT. This codes for CASSQDGGGNEKLFF.

This chain uses TRBV7-3 with TRBJ1-6; D perhaps matches TRBD1 (6 bases). The V and J ends lost 2 bases and 9 bases respectively, with 8 bases between them. Germline CDR1 SGHTA, CDR2 FQGTGA. The CDR3 extends over 13 amino acids. Here the CDR3 reads CASSLQGSSPLHF. DNA for the CDR3: TGTGCCAGCAGCTTACAGGGGAGTTCACCCCTCCACTTT. Supplemented by reference TRBV7-3 and TRBJ1-6, the full variable domain reads GAGVSQTPSNKVTEKGKYVELRCDPISGHTALYWYRQSLGQGPEFLIYFQGTGAADDSGLPNDRFFAVRPEGSVSTLKIQRTERGDSAVYLCASSLQGSSPLHFGNGTRLTVT.

This clone was observed a handful of times. The genes are TRBV27 and TRBJ1-2, with D possibly matching TRBD1 (6 bases). This CDR3 has 15 residues. Germline values: CDR1 MNHEY, CDR2 SMNVEV (reference sequence). The V end lost 2 bases, the J end lost 3 bases, and 13 bases lay between the germline ends. The CDR3: CASSLGSGEDYGYTF. CDR3 DNA: TGTGCCAGCAGTTTAGGGTCAGGGGAAGACTATGGCTACACCTTC.

The chain has TRBV5-4 and TRBJ2-1; 10 nucleotides align to TRBD2. The CDR3 is made up of 17 amino acids. Trimming removed 1 base from V and 2 bases from J; junction bases left unmatched: 6. Germline V gene data show CDR1 as SGHNT and CDR2 as YYREEE (reference sequence). The CDR3 sequence is CASSLSGRAVAYNEQFF. CDR3 nucleotides: TGTGCCAGCAGCTTGAGCGGGAGGGCCGTAGCCTACAATGAGCAGTTCTTC.

This rearrangement joins TRBV9 to TRBJ2-7; perhaps TRBD2 as D (7 bases). CDR1 and CDR2 (germline): SGDLS, YYNGEE. The CDR3 has 16 residues. The germline V and J ends were trimmed by 3 bases and 6 bases, with 22 bases remaining between them. The CDR3 nucleotides are TGTGCCAGCAGCGACCCCTCTGGGGGGGGGCCCCGCGAGCAGTACTTC. It is translated as CASSDPSGGGPREQYF.

Concerning this clone: One end of the junction fails to match germline, which may point to a read error. This chain links TRBV27 with TRBJ2-2; no reliable D call. The CDR3 sequence is 13 residues long. Per germline, CDR1 MNHEY and CDR2 SMNVEV (reference sequence). Written as DNA, the CDR3 is TGTGCCAGCAGTCTATCTCTGTCCGGGGAGCTGTTTTTT. Its translation: CASSLSLSGELFF.

The rearrangement joins TRBV11-3 to TRBJ2-3; possible D gene TRBD2, 6 bases. V lost 5 bases, J lost 2 bases, and 20 bases lay in between. The CDR3 has 17 amino acids. Germline V CDR1 and CDR2: SGHNT, YENEEA. The chain's CDR3 is CASSAGGAGGVTDTQYF. The CDR3 region has the DNA TGTGCCAGCAGCGCCGGTGGGGCGGGCGGGGTCACAGATACGCAGTATTTT.

The rearrangement links TRBV15 to TRBJ2-6; weak D call: TRBD1 (5 bases). Between the trimmed V and J ends, which lost 5 bases and 0 bases, there was a span of 11 bases. This CDR3 region has 16 residues. CDR1 and CDR2 (germline): LNHNV, YYDKDF (reference sequence). CDR3 residues: CATSGAGSSGANVLTF. The CDR3 DNA follows: TGTGCCACCAGCGGGGCAGGGTCCTCTGGGGCCAACGTCCTGACTTTC.

The chain recombines TRBV18 with TRBJ1-4; D might be TRBD1 (6 bases). Germline-derived CDR1 and CDR2 are KGHSH and LQKENI. V lost 0 bases, J lost 8 bases, and 13 bases lay in between. This CDR3 comprises 15 residues. This chain's CDR3 is CASSPPAGVKEKLFF. CDR3 nucleotide sequence: TGTGCCAGCTCACCACCGGCAGGGGTAAAGGAAAAACTGTTTTTT.

This clone was counted once. The genes are TRBV7-2 and TRBJ2-5; 12 bases are shared with TRBD2. The CDR3 is 15 amino acids. V gave up 6 bases and J gave up 3 bases; unmatched junction bases: 5. The germline CDR1 and CDR2 sequences are SGHTA and FQGNSA. The CDR3 region has the DNA TGTGCCAGCAGAAAGGGACTAGCGGGTGAAGAGACCCAGTACTTC. Protein product: CASRKGLAGEETQYF.

This sequence joins TRBV7-9 and TRBJ2-1, with TRBD1 matching over 11 bases. The V gene's germline CDR1 is SEHNR and CDR2 FQNEAQ (reference sequence). The CDR3 covers 15 residues. V was pared by 1 base and J by 6 bases, with 2 bases of the junction left unmatched. The CDR3 DNA follows: TGTGCCAGCAGCTTAGACGGGACAGGGGGCAATGAGCAGTTCTTC. This encodes CASSLDGTGGNEQFF. Full variable domain (remainder filled in from reference TRBV7-9 and TRBJ2-1): DTGVSQNPRHKITKRGQNVTFRCDPISEHNRLYWYRQTLGQGPEFLTYFQNEAQLEKSRLLSDRFSAERPKGSFSTLEIQRTEQGDSAMYLCASSLDGTGGNEQFFGPGTRLTVL.

Only one count was recorded for this clone. The chain employs TRBV6-1 and TRBJ2-7, with 8 bases matching TRBD2. The length of the CDR3 is 13 residues. V shed 6 bases and J 2 bases; nucleotides not matched to a gene: 3. Germline-derived CDR1 and CDR2 are MNHNS and SASEGT. CDR3: CASRSGGAYEQYF. CDR3 coding DNA: TGTGCCAGCAGAAGCGGGGGAGCCTACGAGCAGTACTTC.

The chain uses TRBV10-3 and TRBJ2-2; 8 nucleotides match TRBD2. Trimming at V came to 3 bases and at J to 6 bases, leaving 6 bases not matched to a gene. The germline V gene encodes CDR1 ENHRY and CDR2 SYGVKD. The CDR3 is 15 amino acids. The CDR3 DNA reads as TGTGCCATCAGTGAAATCCCGGGACTAGCCGGGGAGCTGTTTTTT. Translated, it gives CAISEIPGLAGELFF.

J is TRBJ2-5 and V is TRBV5-1; 13 positions match TRBD2. Per germline, CDR1 SGHRS and CDR2 YFSETQ. V lost 4 bases, J lost 3 bases, and 12 bases stayed unmatched. The CDR3 is made up of 18 amino acids. The CDR3 loop is CASSRGATSGGLEETQYF. DNA of the CDR3: TGCGCCAGCAGCCGAGGGGCGACTAGCGGGGGGCTGGAAGAGACCCAGTACTTC.

The chain couples TRBV6-4 to TRBJ1-2; 10 bases align to TRBD1. This CDR3 has 14 residues. From germline, CDR1 is MRHNA and CDR2 SNTAGT. V shed 0 bases and J 6 bases; nucleotides not matched to a gene: 1. The CDR3 loop is CASSDSGTGDGYTF. DNA of the CDR3: TGTGCCAGCAGTGACTCCGGGACAGGGGATGGCTACACCTTC.

The rearrangement joins TRBV5-4 to TRBJ2-7; 11 bases map to TRBD2. The germline V gene encodes CDR1 SGHNT and CDR2 YYREEE (reference sequence). The V segment lost 7 bases and the J segment 3 bases; nucleotides outside the gene matches: 9. This CDR3 region has 15 residues. The CDR3 DNA reads TGTGCCAGCGGCGTTGGGACTAGCGGTTTCTACGAGCAGTACTTC. Protein sequence: CASGVGTSGFYEQYF.

CDR3 protein: CASSQEEFWAGTPLHF. CDR3 bases: TGTGCCAGCAGCCAAGAGGAATTTTGGGCCGGGACACCCCTCCACTTT. The chain couples TRBV14 to TRBJ1-6; no clear D. Germline lookup yields CDR1 SGHDN and CDR2 FVKESK. This CDR3 region has 16 residues. Trimming left V 0 bases short and J 11 bases short, with 17 bases between.